This T cell receptor (beta chain) emerged from a study of T-cell memory formation after mild COVID-19. 5'RACE with constant-segment primers built TCRalpha and TCRbeta cDNA libraries with UMIs. TCRdb reprocessed the 5' RACE reads with MiXCR, giving one entry per CDR3 protein. The top ten clones hold around 7.8% of a sample with about 560,000 distinct CDR3 sequences, 15% to 20% of them seen once. Germline V lookup: CDR1 SGHNT, CDR2 YYREEE (reference sequence). The V gene end was trimmed by 7 bases and the J gene end by 5 bases; junction bases not matched to a gene: 5. The CDR3 runs 13 residues. To note about this clonotype: Antigen unknown.

Broader study findings: Pre-infection memory held some responding clones, suggesting pre-existing cross-reactive T cells responded.

The sample taken for sequencing was PBMCs or a T cell subset sorted from them (not recorded which). The chain recombines TRBV5-4 with TRBJ2-3; 9 bases align to TRBD1. This sequence originates from an adult woman who had mild COVID-19 (a few samples of this study predate the infection). Cell type and time point are not known. The CDR3 DNA sequence: TGTGCCAGCTTCGGACAGGGGTTAGATACGCAGTATTTT. Translating it yields CASFGQGLDTQYF.